Listed below are T cell receptor beta chains from one sample, sequenced in a study of T-cell memory formation after mild COVID-19. MiXCR, run by TCRdb on the 5' RACE reads, gives a single entry per CDR3 protein. The data contain about 55,000 distinct CDR3 sequences, 25% to 30% of them singletons. The sequencing input was PBMCs or a T cell subset sorted from them (not recorded which). The receptors shown here come from a man between 18 and 35 years old who had mild COVID-19 (a few samples of this study predate the infection). Cell type and time point are not known. Both conserved end residues are part of each CDR3. Fields, in order: CDR3 protein, CDR3 DNA, V gene, clone size, D gene, J gene. The D gene is left open where the match is weak. Clone size, where shown, is once, few, many, or a class for clones that have expanded.

CASSYSDPAQYF	TGTGCCAGCAGTTACTCGGACCCAGCGCAGTATTTT	TRBV6-2/TRBV6-3	-	-	TRBJ2-3
CASSMVGTPSDTQYF	TGTGCCAGTAGTATGGTCGGGACACCTTCAGATACGCAGTATTTT	TRBV19	-	-	TRBJ2-3
CASSQDRGERTEAFF	TGTGCCAGCAGCCAAGATCGGGGAGAGCGTACTGAAGCTTTCTTT	TRBV3-1	-	-	TRBJ1-1
CASSLDNTDTQYF	TGTGCCAGCAGCTTAGACAACACAGATACGCAGTATTTT	TRBV7-9	-	-	TRBJ2-3
CASSQAAGGAGEQFF	TGCGCCAGCAGCCAAGCTGCGGGGGGGGCAGGTGAGCAGTTCTTC	TRBV4-1	few	TRBD2	TRBJ2-1
CASTPGTGRTAFF	TGTGCCAGCACCCCCGGGACAGGACGGACGGCTTTCTTT	TRBV6-6	-	TRBD1	TRBJ1-1
CASSPTGITSGELFF	TGTGCCAGCAGCCCGACAGGCATTACCTCCGGGGAGCTGTTTTTT	TRBV7-9	-	-	TRBJ2-2
CASRPWAQETQYF	TGTGCCAGCAGACCTTGGGCACAAGAGACCCAGTACTTC	TRBV25-1	few	-	TRBJ2-5
CASSFQGLVETQYF	TGTGCCAGCAGTTTTCAAGGACTGGTGGAGACCCAGTACTTC	TRBV28	few	-	TRBJ2-5
CASSSLTVANTGELFF	TGTGCCAGCAGCTCGTTGACAGTCGCGAACACCGGGGAGCTGTTTTTT	TRBV12-3/TRBV12-4	-	-	TRBJ2-2
CASGSDRGSADTQYF	TGTGCCAGCGGGTCAGACAGGGGGTCAGCAGATACGCAGTATTTT	TRBV9	-	TRBD1	TRBJ2-3
CAISKQGSTDTQYF	TGTGCCATCAGTAAACAGGGGTCTACAGATACGCAGTATTTT	TRBV10-3	-	TRBD1	TRBJ2-3
CSVEDLSLNEKLFF	TGCAGCGTTGAAGACTTGTCACTTAATGAAAAACTGTTTTTT	TRBV29-1	-	-	TRBJ1-4
CSALDLNGQTADTQYF	TGCAGTGCCTTGGATCTAAACGGTCAGACGGCGGATACGCAGTATTTT	TRBV20-1	few	-	TRBJ2-3
CASSQDMRSPQFF	TGTGCCAGCAGCCAAGATATGAGGTCCCCGCAGTTCTTC	TRBV3-1	-	-	TRBJ2-1
CASSLASGDTGELFF	TGCGCCAGCAGCTTGGCCAGCGGGGACACCGGGGAGCTGTTTTTT	TRBV5-1	few	TRBD2	TRBJ2-2
CATPRTGGLNTGELFF	TGTGCCACCCCGAGGACGGGGGGTCTTAACACCGGGGAGCTGTTTTTT	TRBV12-3/TRBV12-4	-	TRBD2	TRBJ2-2
CASSATAQETQYF	TGTGCCAGCAGCGCGACAGCCCAAGAGACCCAGTACTTC	TRBV7-3	-	-	TRBJ2-5
CAWSVSWREAYEQYF	TGTGCCTGGAGTGTAAGTTGGAGGGAAGCCTACGAGCAGTACTTC	TRBV30	few	-	TRBJ2-7
CASSQDWGASTYYGYTF	TGCGCCAGCAGCCAAGACTGGGGGGCCTCCACCTACTATGGCTACACCTTC	TRBV4-1	-	-	TRBJ1-2
CASSEDGSQREQFF	TGTGCCAGCAGTGAGGACGGAAGCCAGAGGGAGCAGTTCTTC	TRBV25-1	once	-	TRBJ2-1
CASSLAPDTQYF	TGTGCCAGCAGCTTGGCCCCTGATACGCAGTATTTT	TRBV5-4	-	-	TRBJ2-3
CSVGQALRNEQFF	TGCAGCGTTGGACAGGCTCTCCGCAATGAGCAGTTCTTC	TRBV29-1	many	-	TRBJ2-1
CASSSPGGFGNIQYF	TGTGCCAGCAGCTCTCCAGGGGGCTTTGGTAACATTCAGTACTTC	TRBV7-9	-	TRBD1	TRBJ2-4
CASSQDTWQPNTEAFF	TGCGCCAGCAGCCAAGATACCTGGCAGCCGAACACTGAAGCTTTCTTT	TRBV4-3	few	-	TRBJ1-1
CASSWSGELFF	TGTGCCAGCAGTTGGTCCGGGGAGCTGTTTTTT	TRBV12-3/TRBV12-4	-	-	TRBJ2-2
CSVEVGELGGEQFF	TGCAGCGTTGAAGTAGGGGAACTAGGCGGTGAGCAGTTCTTC	TRBV29-1	few	-	TRBJ2-1
CASSGSGEAFF	TGCGCCAGCTCCGGAAGCGGTGAAGCTTTCTTT	TRBV4-1	few	-	TRBJ1-1
CASSLDGGTQETQYF	TGCGCCAGCAGCTTGGATGGGGGGACCCAAGAGACCCAGTACTTC	TRBV5-1	few	-	TRBJ2-5
CASSLNAYTDTQYF	TGTGCCAGCAGTTTGAACGCGTACACAGATACGCAGTATTTT	TRBV27	-	-	TRBJ2-3
CASQQGGEQFF	TGTGCCAGCCAGCAAGGGGGTGAGCAGTTCTTC	TRBV12-3/TRBV12-4	-	-	TRBJ2-1
CASSGTGAHGYTF	TGTGCCAGCAGCGGCACAGGGGCGCATGGCTACACCTTC	TRBV9	-	TRBD1	TRBJ1-2
CSVEDGGEGTEAFF	TGCAGCGTTGAAGATGGTGGGGAAGGCACTGAAGCTTTCTTT	TRBV29-1	-	-	TRBJ1-1
CASSARSGSSTDTQYF	TGTGCCAGCAGCGCCCGGTCGGGCTCTAGCACAGATACGCAGTATTTT	TRBV9	-	-	TRBJ2-3
CASSYSGTWNGQETQYF	TGTGCCAGCAGTTACTCCGGGACTTGGAACGGCCAAGAGACCCAGTACTTC	TRBV6-5	few	-	TRBJ2-5
CASLDGTSYNEQFF	TGTGCCAGCTTGGATGGGACTTCGTACAATGAGCAGTTCTTC	TRBV5-4	-	-	TRBJ2-1
CAGRGAGKGEQYF	TGTGCCGGACGGGGGGCAGGTAAAGGCGAGCAGTACTTC	TRBV7-9	-	-	TRBJ2-7
CSARGRQASYEQYF	TGCAGTGCTAGAGGAAGGCAGGCGTCCTACGAGCAGTACTTC	TRBV20-1	-	-	TRBJ2-7
CASSYRSNEKLFF	TGTGCCAGCAGTTACAGATCTAATGAAAAACTGTTTTTT	TRBV6-5	few	-	TRBJ1-4
CASSLGQGNSPLHF	TGTGCCAGCAGTCTGGGACAGGGAAATTCACCCCTCCACTTT	TRBV14	-	TRBD1	TRBJ1-6
CASSLGLRGGETQYF	TGTGCCAGCAGCTTAGGTCTCCGAGGGGGGGAGACCCAGTACTTC	TRBV7-2	-	-	TRBJ2-5
CASSNNLGELGNEQFF	TGTGCCAGCAGCAACAATCTAGGGGAATTGGGCAATGAGCAGTTCTTC	TRBV9	few	-	TRBJ2-1
CASSDIGLRANYGYTF	TGTGCCAGCAGTGATATCGGCCTACGGGCTAACTATGGCTACACCTTC	TRBV2	few	-	TRBJ1-2
CAIQGPTGTEAFF	TGTGCCATCCAAGGCCCGACAGGCACTGAAGCTTTCTTT	TRBV10-3	few	-	TRBJ1-1
CASSAFGTSGGGDTQYF	TGTGCCAGCAGCGCCTTCGGGACTAGCGGGGGAGGAGATACGCAGTATTTT	TRBV9	few	TRBD2	TRBJ2-3
CASSIGTGGHFYNEQFF	TGTGCCAGTAGTATTGGGACAGGGGGCCATTTCTACAATGAGCAGTTCTTC	TRBV19	few	TRBD1	TRBJ2-1
CASSDRTDYEQYF	TGCGCCAGCAGTGATAGGACGGACTACGAGCAGTACTTC	TRBV10-2	-	-	TRBJ2-7
CASSDSLNQPQHF	TGTGCCAGCAGCGACAGTCTCAATCAGCCCCAGCATTTT	TRBV9	-	-	TRBJ1-5
CSVEGLRDRGRGELFF	TGCAGCGTTGAAGGCCTTAGGGACAGGGGGCGAGGGGAGCTGTTTTTT	TRBV29-1	few	TRBD1	TRBJ2-2
CASERGPNQETQYF	TGTGCCAGTGAGCGGGGGCCAAACCAAGAGACCCAGTACTTC	TRBV6-2/TRBV6-3	-	TRBD2	TRBJ2-5
CASSSPAITQYF	TGTGCCAGCAGCTCCCCGGCAATCACGCAGTATTTT	TRBV9	-	-	TRBJ2-3
CASGLVLRGGEKLFF	TGTGCTAGTGGTTTGGTACTCAGGGGTGGTGAAAAACTGTTTTTT	TRBV12-5	-	-	TRBJ1-4
CASSYSSYNEQFF	TGTGCCAGCAGTTACTCATCTTACAATGAGCAGTTCTTC	TRBV6-5	-	-	TRBJ2-1
CASSPPGAGRRTDTQYF	TGTGCCAGCAGTCCCCCCGGTGCAGGTCGTCGCACAGATACGCAGTATTTT	TRBV6-2/TRBV6-3	-	-	TRBJ2-3
CASSLEGLAGSLHLYF	TGTGCCAGCAGCTTGGAAGGACTAGCGGGGTCCTTACATCTGTACTTC	TRBV11-2	-	TRBD2	TRBJ2-5
CAWAPRQGGHTEAFF	TGTGCCTGGGCGCCAAGACAGGGAGGGCACACTGAAGCTTTCTTT	TRBV30	-	TRBD1	TRBJ1-1